This T cell receptor beta chain was obtained from a study of blood T cell repertoires in COVID-19. Study background: The United States, Italy and Spain provided the acute and convalescent COVID-19 samples. PBMCs, B-cell-depleted T cells, or T cells provided the cDNA or gDNA that made up the material.

In the authors' workflow: Cell counts per sample came from amplifying reference gene primers. Sequencing was performed with immunoSEQ multiplex PCR; in TCRdb, only in-frame clones are kept and a portion is missing. The DNA was the basis for D and trimming; V, J and clone size are from that table. The repertoire holds 250,000 or so clones, with roughly 91% as singletons. CDR1 is LNHDA, CDR2 SQIVND, per germline (reference sequence). CDR3 length: 14 residues. V lost 7 bases to trimming and J lost 3 bases, with 15 bases between them. V gene TRBV19 combines with J gene TRBJ1-1, with TRBD1 as a possible D gene (5 bases). The TCR sequence derives from a woman aged 40 to 55 who had recovered from COVID-19. Sequenced sample: peripheral blood. In DNA, the CDR3 is TGTGCCAGTAAGTGGGGGGAACGGGACACTGAAGCTTTCTTT. This codes for CASKWGERDTEAFF.